Listed below are T cell receptor beta chains from one sample, sequenced in a study of CD8 T cells in Susac syndrome. Each CDR3 protein is one row after TCRdb ran MiXCR on the immunoSEQ multiplex PCR reads. The sample includes about 200,000 distinct CDR3 sequences, about 93% seen only once; the top ten take approximately 0.13%. Sample: CD8+ T cells from PBMCs. These receptors came from a human donor with multiple sclerosis. Each CDR3 is given with its conserved first and last residue. The D gene is left open where the match is weak. For some rows the clone size is stated as once, few or many, or as a class when expanded; others skip it.

d_gene: -
v_gene: TRBV2
abundance: once
j_gene: TRBJ2-7
CDR3aa: CASSEDPSRGFYEQYF
CDR3nt: TGTGCCAGCAGTGAAGACCCTAGTAGAGGGTTCTACGAGCAGTACTTC

d_gene: -
v_gene: TRBV30
abundance: -
j_gene: TRBJ1-2
CDR3aa: CAWSVRPLPNGYTF
CDR3nt: TGTGCCTGGAGTGTAAGGCCGTTGCCGAATGGCTACACCTTC

d_gene: -
v_gene: TRBV3-1
abundance: -
j_gene: TRBJ1-2
CDR3aa: CASSPPGRPYGYTF
CDR3nt: TGTGCCAGCAGCCCCCCGGGACGTCCTTATGGCTACACCTTC

d_gene: -
v_gene: TRBV6-5
abundance: -
j_gene: TRBJ2-5
CDR3aa: CASSQPGEETQYF
CDR3nt: TGTGCCAGCAGTCAACCGGGAGAAGAGACCCAGTACTTC

d_gene: -
v_gene: TRBV12-3/TRBV12-4
abundance: -
j_gene: TRBJ1-4
CDR3aa: CASSQTLQEQGSPTNEKLFF
CDR3nt: TGTGCCAGCAGTCAAACACTTCAGGAACAGGGCAGTCCAACTAATGAAAAACTGTTTTTT

d_gene: -
v_gene: TRBV29-1
abundance: -
j_gene: TRBJ2-1
CDR3aa: CSVGLANYNEQFF
CDR3nt: TGCAGCGTTGGTCTAGCGAACTACAATGAGCAGTTCTTC

d_gene: -
v_gene: TRBV28
abundance: -
j_gene: TRBJ2-5
CDR3aa: CASTKSGAGRQETQYF
CDR3nt: TGTGCCAGCACCAAATCTGGGGCAGGTCGACAAGAGACCCAGTACTTC

d_gene: -
v_gene: TRBV9
abundance: -
j_gene: TRBJ2-1
CDR3aa: CASRDGTSNEQFF
CDR3nt: TGTGCCAGCAGAGACGGGACTTCGAATGAGCAGTTCTTC

d_gene: -
v_gene: TRBV19
abundance: -
j_gene: TRBJ2-7
CDR3aa: CASSMGYSYEQYF
CDR3nt: TGTGCCAGTAGTATGGGTTACTCCTACGAGCAGTACTTC

d_gene: TRBD2
v_gene: TRBV30
abundance: -
j_gene: TRBJ2-3
CDR3aa: CAWTGRGWRTDTQYF
CDR3nt: TGTGCCTGGACCGGGAGGGGATGGCGCACAGATACGCAGTATTTT

d_gene: -
v_gene: TRBV19
abundance: once
j_gene: TRBJ1-1
CDR3aa: CASSIVGGTTEAFF
CDR3nt: TGTGCCAGTAGTATAGTCGGGGGCACCACTGAAGCTTTCTTT

d_gene: -
v_gene: TRBV7-9
abundance: -
j_gene: TRBJ2-5
CDR3aa: CASSSLASGPYQETQYF
CDR3nt: TGTGCCAGCAGCTCCCTGGCAAGCGGGCCGTACCAAGAGACCCAGTACTTC

d_gene: -
v_gene: TRBV7-9
abundance: -
j_gene: TRBJ1-1
CDR3aa: CASSSPDLEFLDTEAFF
CDR3nt: TGTGCCAGCAGCTCCCCAGATCTTGAGTTTTTGGACACTGAAGCTTTCTTT

d_gene: -
v_gene: TRBV18
abundance: -
j_gene: TRBJ1-1
CDR3aa: CASSPATGNTEAFF
CDR3nt: TGTGCCAGCTCACCGGCGACAGGGAACACTGAAGCTTTCTTT

d_gene: TRBD1
v_gene: TRBV7-9
abundance: -
j_gene: TRBJ1-2
CDR3aa: CASSQQTGPEGAYGYTF
CDR3nt: TGTGCCAGCAGCCAGCAAACGGGACCCGAGGGGGCTTATGGCTACACCTTC

d_gene: TRBD1
v_gene: TRBV6-2/TRBV6-3
abundance: -
j_gene: TRBJ1-2
CDR3aa: CASSVPGQGPYGYTF
CDR3nt: TGTGCCAGCAGTGTCCCGGGACAGGGGCCATATGGCTACACCTTC

d_gene: -
v_gene: TRBV24-1
abundance: -
j_gene: TRBJ1-1
CDR3aa: CATSEPGHTEAFF
CDR3nt: TGTGCCACCAGTGAACCGGGCCACACTGAAGCTTTCTTT

d_gene: -
v_gene: TRBV29-1
abundance: few
j_gene: TRBJ2-7
CDR3aa: CSVKDGLSYEQYF
CDR3nt: TGCAGCGTGAAGGACGGACTCTCCTACGAGCAGTACTTC

d_gene: -
v_gene: TRBV2
abundance: -
j_gene: TRBJ1-1
CDR3aa: CAGDKNTEAFF
CDR3nt: TGTGCCGGAGACAAGAACACTGAAGCTTTCTTT

d_gene: -
v_gene: TRBV23-1
abundance: -
j_gene: TRBJ1-5
CDR3aa: CASSSTQHRGGDSNQPQHF
CDR3nt: TGCGCCAGCAGTTCCACGCAACATCGGGGGGGGGATAGCAATCAGCCCCAGCATTTT

d_gene: -
v_gene: TRBV18
abundance: -
j_gene: TRBJ1-5
CDR3aa: CASSPTWIEQPQHF
CDR3nt: TGTGCCAGCTCACCGACATGGATTGAGCAGCCCCAGCATTTT

d_gene: TRBD1
v_gene: TRBV19
abundance: -
j_gene: TRBJ1-4
CDR3aa: CASSSRDRGINEKLFF
CDR3nt: TGTGCCAGTAGTTCCCGCGACAGGGGTATTAATGAAAAACTGTTTTTT

d_gene: -
v_gene: TRBV12-3/TRBV12-4
abundance: -
j_gene: TRBJ2-7
CDR3aa: CASSLEGVTYEQYF
CDR3nt: TGTGCCAGCAGTTTGGAGGGGGTCACCTACGAGCAGTACTTC

d_gene: -
v_gene: TRBV7-9
abundance: -
j_gene: TRBJ1-2
CDR3aa: CASSFDGGDAYGYTF
CDR3nt: TGTGCCAGCAGCTTCGATGGGGGCGATGCCTATGGCTACACCTTC

d_gene: -
v_gene: TRBV4-3
abundance: -
j_gene: TRBJ2-6
CDR3aa: CASSQEYVAGANVLTF
CDR3nt: TGCGCCAGCAGCCAAGAATATGTGGCTGGGGCCAACGTCCTGACTTTC

d_gene: TRBD2
v_gene: TRBV7-9
abundance: -
j_gene: TRBJ2-1
CDR3aa: CASSPSPGLADEQFF
CDR3nt: TGTGCCAGCAGCCCCAGCCCTGGCCTAGCGGATGAGCAGTTCTTC

d_gene: -
v_gene: TRBV12-3/TRBV12-4
abundance: -
j_gene: TRBJ1-1
CDR3aa: CASSSDTSEDTEAFF
CDR3nt: TGTGCCAGCAGTTCGGACACCTCCGAGGACACTGAAGCTTTCTTT

d_gene: TRBD2
v_gene: TRBV6-5
abundance: -
j_gene: TRBJ2-5
CDR3aa: CASSPYGGETQYF
CDR3nt: TGTGCCAGCAGTCCCTACGGGGGGGAGACCCAGTACTTC

d_gene: -
v_gene: TRBV5-4
abundance: -
j_gene: TRBJ2-1
CDR3aa: CASSLRPPGSQKGEQFF
CDR3nt: TGTGCCAGCAGCTTAAGACCTCCGGGGAGCCAGAAGGGTGAGCAGTTCTTC

d_gene: -
v_gene: TRBV7-9
abundance: -
j_gene: TRBJ1-1
CDR3aa: CASSSSGPNTEAFF
CDR3nt: TGTGCCAGCAGCTCATCAGGACCAAACACTGAAGCTTTCTTT

d_gene: TRBD2
v_gene: TRBV7-9
abundance: -
j_gene: TRBJ2-3
CDR3aa: CASTAPGLAVADTQYF
CDR3nt: TGTGCCAGCACCGCCCCGGGACTAGCGGTTGCAGATACGCAGTATTTT

d_gene: -
v_gene: TRBV7-8
abundance: -
j_gene: TRBJ2-3
CDR3aa: CATRRRVGGLDFADTQYF
CDR3nt: TGTGCCACCAGAAGGCGGGTGGGGGGGCTTGATTTCGCAGATACGCAGTATTTT

d_gene: TRBD2
v_gene: TRBV14
abundance: -
j_gene: TRBJ2-2
CDR3aa: CASSQGTSGNTGELFF
CDR3nt: TGTGCCAGCAGCCAAGGGACTAGCGGAAACACCGGGGAGCTGTTTTTT

d_gene: TRBD1
v_gene: TRBV7-9
abundance: -
j_gene: TRBJ1-2
CDR3aa: CASTNDRDYGYTF
CDR3nt: TGTGCCAGCACCAACGACAGGGATTATGGCTACACCTTC

d_gene: -
v_gene: TRBV7-9
abundance: -
j_gene: TRBJ2-2
CDR3aa: CASIKPGNTGELFF
CDR3nt: TGTGCCAGCATCAAACCGGGAAACACCGGGGAGCTGTTTTTT

d_gene: -
v_gene: TRBV19
abundance: -
j_gene: TRBJ2-3
CDR3aa: CASSIDHRRVAANYTQYF
CDR3nt: TGTGCCAGTAGTATAGATCATCGGAGGGTAGCAGCCAATTATACGCAGTATTTT

d_gene: -
v_gene: TRBV11-2
abundance: -
j_gene: TRBJ2-7
CDR3aa: CASSLVKGPAYEQYF
CDR3nt: TGTGCCAGCAGCTTAGTTAAGGGGCCGGCCTACGAGCAGTACTTC

d_gene: TRBD1
v_gene: TRBV29-1
abundance: -
j_gene: TRBJ2-7
CDR3aa: CSVEAGTGTYEQYF
CDR3nt: TGCAGCGTTGAAGCGGGGACAGGGACCTACGAGCAGTACTTC

d_gene: TRBD1
v_gene: TRBV6-5
abundance: -
j_gene: TRBJ2-4
CDR3aa: CATTGQGNIQYF
CDR3nt: TGTGCCACCACGGGACAGGGCAACATTCAGTACTTC

d_gene: -
v_gene: TRBV7-9
abundance: -
j_gene: TRBJ1-6
CDR3aa: CASSPLGGAGSPLHF
CDR3nt: TGTGCCAGCAGCCCCCTGGGGGGGGCAGGATCACCCCTCCACTTT

d_gene: -
v_gene: TRBV6-5
abundance: -
j_gene: TRBJ1-2
CDR3aa: CASSSGGVYGYTF
CDR3nt: TGTGCCAGCAGTTCCGGCGGGGTCTATGGCTACACCTTC

d_gene: TRBD1
v_gene: TRBV6-1
abundance: -
j_gene: TRBJ1-5
CDR3aa: CATPGQSNSNQPQHF
CDR3nt: TGTGCCACCCCGGGACAGTCGAATAGCAATCAGCCCCAGCATTTT

d_gene: -
v_gene: TRBV7-8
abundance: few
j_gene: TRBJ1-5
CDR3aa: CASSLETQPQHF
CDR3nt: TGTGCCAGCAGCTTAGAGACCCAGCCCCAGCATTTT

d_gene: -
v_gene: TRBV7-9
abundance: -
j_gene: TRBJ1-2
CDR3aa: CASSLALQTGYTF
CDR3nt: TGTGCCAGCAGCTTAGCTCTGCAGACCGGCTACACCTTC

d_gene: -
v_gene: TRBV11-2
abundance: -
j_gene: TRBJ1-6
CDR3aa: CASSPSLGGESPLHF
CDR3nt: TGTGCCAGCAGCCCGTCGTTGGGGGGTGAGTCACCCCTCCACTTT

d_gene: -
v_gene: TRBV7-9
abundance: -
j_gene: TRBJ1-1
CDR3aa: CASSMDGGTEAFF
CDR3nt: TGTGCCAGCAGCATGGACGGAGGTACTGAAGCTTTCTTT

d_gene: -
v_gene: TRBV7-9
abundance: -
j_gene: TRBJ1-2
CDR3aa: CASSEIVGGVYGYTF
CDR3nt: TGTGCCAGCAGCGAGATCGTTGGGGGAGTCTATGGCTACACCTTC

d_gene: -
v_gene: TRBV24-1
abundance: once
j_gene: TRBJ2-1
CDR3aa: CATSDPARGEQFF
CDR3nt: TGTGCCACCAGTGATCCGGCTAGAGGGGAGCAGTTCTTC

d_gene: -
v_gene: TRBV5-1
abundance: -
j_gene: TRBJ1-1
CDR3aa: CASSLEGRSTEAFF
CDR3nt: TGCGCCAGCAGCTTGGAGGGGAGGAGCACTGAAGCTTTCTTT

d_gene: -
v_gene: TRBV2
abundance: -
j_gene: TRBJ1-1
CDR3aa: CASSEGFREAFF
CDR3nt: TGTGCCAGCAGTGAAGGATTCAGAGAAGCTTTCTTT

d_gene: TRBD2
v_gene: TRBV9
abundance: -
j_gene: TRBJ2-1
CDR3aa: CASSVGTSNEQFF
CDR3nt: TGTGCCAGCAGCGTAGGGACTAGCAATGAGCAGTTCTTC

d_gene: -
v_gene: TRBV4-2
abundance: -
j_gene: TRBJ1-5
CDR3aa: CASSAANQPQHF
CDR3nt: TGTGCCAGCAGCGCGGCGAATCAGCCCCAGCATTTT

d_gene: -
v_gene: TRBV27
abundance: -
j_gene: TRBJ2-2
CDR3aa: CASSSGTGGELFF
CDR3nt: TGTGCCAGCAGTTCAGGGACGGGCGGGGAGCTGTTTTTT

d_gene: -
v_gene: TRBV27
abundance: few
j_gene: TRBJ2-7
CDR3aa: CASSPQGYEQYF
CDR3nt: TGTGCCAGCAGTCCCCAAGGATACGAGCAGTACTTC